This record covers a single T cell receptor beta chain. The antigen is undetermined. Other DNA sequences in this sample translate to the same CDR3. This sample was included in a study of cytomegalovirus exposure and HLA in healthy donors. Study findings and constraints: When a later analysis compared HLA-associated TCR beta chains with equally common others, the HLA-associated chains turned out to be more clonally expanded and to have lower generation probabilities.

Both 60 Vbeta primers and 13 Jbeta primers went into the PCR. Sequenced by immunoSEQ multiplex PCR; TCRdb stores in-frame clones only, minus some. This sample carries 95,000 to 100,000 clones, around 80% of them seen once, and the ten largest clones take roughly 0.71%. Sequenced input: PBMCs. The sequence derives from a woman aged 60 to 75 in good health and CMV-seronegative.

CDR3 bases: TGTGCCAGCAGTTTATCTCAGGGCAATGAGCAGTTCTTC. This encodes CASSLSQGNEQFF. This chain connects TRBV27 to TRBJ2-1, with a weak D call TRBD1 (5 bases). Germline CDR1 MNHEY, CDR2 SMNVEV (reference sequence). V dropped 0 bases and J dropped 6 bases, with 6 bases sitting between them. CDR3 length equals 13 residues.